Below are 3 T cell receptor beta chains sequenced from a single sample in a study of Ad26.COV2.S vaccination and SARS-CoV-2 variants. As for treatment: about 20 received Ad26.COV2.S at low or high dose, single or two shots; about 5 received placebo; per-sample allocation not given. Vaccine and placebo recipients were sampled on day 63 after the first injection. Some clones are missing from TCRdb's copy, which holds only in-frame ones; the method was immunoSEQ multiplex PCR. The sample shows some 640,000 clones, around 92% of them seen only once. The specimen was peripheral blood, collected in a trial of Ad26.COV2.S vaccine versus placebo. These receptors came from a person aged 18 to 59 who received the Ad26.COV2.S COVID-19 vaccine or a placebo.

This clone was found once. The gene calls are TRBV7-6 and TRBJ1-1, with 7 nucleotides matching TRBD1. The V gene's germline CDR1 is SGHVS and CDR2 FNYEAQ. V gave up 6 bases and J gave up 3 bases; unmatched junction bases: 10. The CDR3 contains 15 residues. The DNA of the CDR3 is TGTGCCAGCAGTCTAGGTGGAGGGGGCGACACTGAAGCTTTCTTT. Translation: CASSLGGGGDTEAFF. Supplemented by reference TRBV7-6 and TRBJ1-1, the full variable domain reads GAGVSQSPRYKVTKRGQDVALRCDPISGHVSLYWYRQALGQGPEFLTYFNYEAQQDKSGLPNDRFSAERPEGSISTLTIQRTEQRDSAMYRCASSLGGGGDTEAFFGQGTRLTVV.

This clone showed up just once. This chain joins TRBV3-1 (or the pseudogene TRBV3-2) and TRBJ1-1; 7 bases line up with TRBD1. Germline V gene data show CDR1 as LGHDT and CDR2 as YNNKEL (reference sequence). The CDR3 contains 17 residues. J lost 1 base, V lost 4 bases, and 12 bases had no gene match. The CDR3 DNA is TGTGCCAGCAGCCCGCAGGACAGGCTAGAAAAGAACACTGAAGCTTTCTTT. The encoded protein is CASSPQDRLEKNTEAFF.

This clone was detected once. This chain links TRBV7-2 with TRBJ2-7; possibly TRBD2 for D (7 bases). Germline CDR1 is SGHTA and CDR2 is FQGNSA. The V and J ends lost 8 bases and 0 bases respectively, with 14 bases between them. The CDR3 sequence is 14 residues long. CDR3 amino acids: CASGQGRASYEQYF. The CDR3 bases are TGTGCCAGCGGCCAGGGGAGGGCCTCCTACGAGCAGTACTTC.